Listed below are T cell receptor beta chains from one sample, sequenced in a study of T-cell memory formation after mild COVID-19. MiXCR was run by TCRdb on the 5' RACE reads, yielding one entry per CDR3 protein. The sample lists 170,000 or so distinct CDR3 sequences; roughly 30% were seen once. The sample was PBMCs or a T cell subset sorted from them (not recorded which). These receptors were taken from an adult woman who had mild COVID-19 (a few samples of this study predate the infection). Cell type and time point are not known. CDR3s include the opening cysteine and the closing phenylalanine or tryptophan. The order of the fields is V gene, J gene, clone size, D gene, CDR3 DNA, CDR3 protein. A D gene is named only where the DNA matches it firmly. Expanded clones are given a class, and other clones once, few, many or no size at all.

TRBV7-2	TRBJ2-3	.	TRBD2	TGTGCCAGCAGGAAAGCGGGAGGCACAGATACGCAGTATTTT	CASRKAGGTDTQYF
TRBV24-1	TRBJ1-2	.	TRBD1	TGTGCCACCAGTGACACATCTCAGGGGGATGACTATGGCTACACCTTC	CATSDTSQGDDYGYTF
TRBV6-5	TRBJ1-2	.	.	TGTGCCAGCAGCTACGACAGTTTGGGGACCTATGGCTACACCTTC	CASSYDSLGTYGYTF
TRBV24-1	TRBJ2-7	few	.	TGTGCCACCAGTGATTGGAGCAGTGGAAGCTACGAGCAGTACTTC	CATSDWSSGSYEQYF
TRBV27	TRBJ2-2	.	TRBD1	TGTGCCAGCGGACAGGGGAGGAACACCGGGGAGCTGTTTTTT	CASGQGRNTGELFF
TRBV7-9	TRBJ2-3	few	.	TGTGCCAGCATGGTGGGGCAAATAGATACGCAGTATTTT	CASMVGQIDTQYF
TRBV5-5	TRBJ1-1	few	TRBD1	TGTGCCAGCAGCAACTCTAGACAGGGACCTGAAGCTTTCTTT	CASSNSRQGPEAFF
TRBV29-1	TRBJ1-2	once	.	TGCAGCGTGGCCGACAACTATGGCTACACCTTC	CSVADNYGYTF
TRBV20-1	TRBJ2-5	.	.	TGCAGTGCCCGGAGGCAGGGGAGGCAAGAGACCCAGTACTTC	CSARRQGRQETQYF
TRBV20-1	TRBJ2-7	.	TRBD2	TGCAGTGCTAGTGCAACTAGCGGGGGGGCCTACGAGCAGTACTTC	CSASATSGGAYEQYF
TRBV7-8	TRBJ2-1	.	TRBD2	TGTGCCAGCAGCTTAGGGCTAGCGGGGGCAATAGGCTACAATGAGCAGTTCTTC	CASSLGLAGAIGYNEQFF
TRBV12-3/TRBV12-4	TRBJ1-5	many	.	TGTGCCAGCTCTCTTGGCAGGTACAATCAGCCCCAGCATTTT	CASSLGRYNQPQHF
TRBV9	TRBJ1-1	.	.	TGTGCCAGCAGCGTAGGCCAGATGAACACTGAAGCTTTCTTT	CASSVGQMNTEAFF
TRBV18	TRBJ1-6	few	.	TGTGCCAGCTCACCGCGCCAGGGTGGTTCACCCCTCCACTTT	CASSPRQGGSPLHF
TRBV20-1	TRBJ2-3	once	.	TGCAGTGCTAGAGGCGCGGGTGTCGGAAATACGCAGTATTTT	CSARGAGVGNTQYF
TRBV5-4	TRBJ1-1	.	.	TGTGCCAGCAGCTTTCAAAGGAACACTGAAGCTTTCTTT	CASSFQRNTEAFF
TRBV2	TRBJ1-2	few	.	TGTGCCAGCAGTGAAAAGGGGGGTCTCGGCTACACCTTC	CASSEKGGLGYTF
TRBV29-1	TRBJ2-1	once	TRBD1	TGCAGCGTTGACAAATCAGGGGGCCGGACAGGGATGTCCTACAATGAGCAGTTCTTC	CSVDKSGGRTGMSYNEQFF
TRBV5-1	TRBJ1-4	.	.	TGCGCCAGCAGCTTGGAGGCCAGGGCCTATGAAAAACTGTTTTTT	CASSLEARAYEKLFF
TRBV6-2/TRBV6-3	TRBJ2-7	.	.	TGTGCCAGCAGTTACTCACGGACCTACGAGCAGTACTTC	CASSYSRTYEQYF
TRBV29-1	TRBJ2-1	few	.	TGCAGCGTTGAACCTGGAAGTCTCTCCTACAATGAGCAGTTCTTC	CSVEPGSLSYNEQFF
TRBV14	TRBJ2-7	.	.	TGTGCCAGCAGCCAACTATTTGGGACCAACAGGGACGAGCAGTACTTC	CASSQLFGTNRDEQYF
TRBV12-3/TRBV12-4	TRBJ2-1	few	.	TGTGCCAGCAGTCCGGGACTCCTCCTTGAGCAGTTCTTC	CASSPGLLLEQFF
TRBV30	TRBJ2-1	few	.	TGTGCCTGGAGTTCGGGATCCAATGAGCAGTTCTTC	CAWSSGSNEQFF
TRBV29-1	TRBJ1-1	few	.	TGCAGCGCAAATGGACAGATGAACACTGAAGCTTTCTTT	CSANGQMNTEAFF
TRBV5-1	TRBJ2-3	.	TRBD2	TGCGCCAGCAGCTTAGCGGGGGCTGGATCGCAGTATTTT	CASSLAGAGSQYF
TRBV24-1	TRBJ1-5	.	.	TGTGCCACCAGTGACCACACGACAGGCCTCAATCAGCCCCAGCATTTT	CATSDHTTGLNQPQHF
TRBV7-8	TRBJ2-1	.	TRBD1	TGTGCCAGCAGCTTATATACAGGGGGCTTTGTAAGCTCCTACAATGAGCAGTTCTTC	CASSLYTGGFVSSYNEQFF
TRBV27	TRBJ2-5	few	.	TGTGCCAGCAGTGTATCCGGGCCAGCGGAGACCCAGTACTTC	CASSVSGPAETQYF
TRBV4-1	TRBJ2-7	.	TRBD2	TGCGCCAGCAGCCCCGGTGGTAGCGGGGGCCCTAGCGAGCAGTACTTC	CASSPGGSGGPSEQYF
TRBV13	TRBJ1-1	.	.	TGTGCCAGCAGCTTAGGCAGGGGTCGGTCTGAAGCTTTCTTT	CASSLGRGRSEAFF
TRBV30	TRBJ2-2	.	.	TGTGCCTGGAGTGGCGTAGGTGGGGAGCTGTTTTTT	CAWSGVGGELFF
TRBV12-5	TRBJ2-1	.	.	TGTGCTAGTGGTTTGGCACCCGGGAGCTCCTACAATGAGCAGTTCTTC	CASGLAPGSSYNEQFF
TRBV9	TRBJ2-3	few	TRBD1	TGTGCCAGCAGCGCCGACAGGGCGACAAGCACAGATACGCAGTATTTT	CASSADRATSTDTQYF
TRBV3-1	TRBJ2-5	.	.	TGTGCCAGCAGCCAAGGGGGAAAGACCCAGTACTTC	CASSQGGKTQYF
TRBV6-5	TRBJ2-7	.	TRBD1	TGTGCCAGCAAGGACAGGGCCGAGCAGTACTTC	CASKDRAEQYF
TRBV5-5	TRBJ2-3	few	TRBD2	TGTGCCAGCAGCCCTAGCGGGGGATTCAGCACAGATACGCAGTATTTT	CASSPSGGFSTDTQYF
TRBV6-5	TRBJ2-2	few	TRBD2	TGTGCCAGCAGTCTCCGGCGGGGGGCTGGCGGGGAGCTGTTTTTT	CASSLRRGAGGELFF
TRBV7-6	TRBJ2-7	.	TRBD1	TGTGCCAGCAGCCTCGGCCCGGGACAGGGGGCTTACGAGCAGTACTTC	CASSLGPGQGAYEQYF
TRBV20-1	TRBJ1-1	.	.	TGCAGTGCTAGAGAACATAGGGCTGAAGCTTTCTTT	CSAREHRAEAFF
TRBV5-1	TRBJ1-1	.	TRBD1	TGCGCCAGCAGCTTGGGGGGACAGGGGCGCACTGAAGCTTTCTTT	CASSLGGQGRTEAFF
TRBV7-6	TRBJ2-2	.	TRBD1	TGTGCCAGCAGCTGGACAGGGACAAACACCGGGGAGCTGTTTTTT	CASSWTGTNTGELFF
TRBV4-2	TRBJ2-7	few	.	TGTGCCAGCAGCCAAGATTGGGGGGACGAGCAGTACTTC	CASSQDWGDEQYF
TRBV12-3/TRBV12-4	TRBJ2-5	.	.	TGTGCCAGCAGTTTCTCCTCCGGGGCAAGTTCATTCCAAGAGACCCAGTACTTC	CASSFSSGASSFQETQYF
TRBV25-1	TRBJ1-1	.	.	TGTGCCAGCAGTGAAGGTTTGGCTGAACCTGAAGCTTTCTTT	CASSEGLAEPEAFF